A selection of T cell receptor beta chains follows, all from one sample in a study of CD8+CD57+ T cells in acquired aplastic anemia. One entry per CDR3 protein results from TCRdb running MiXCR on the reads. The profile shows some 280,000 distinct CDR3 sequences, 56% of them singletons. The source material was sorted CD4+, CD8+, or CD8+CD57+ T cells (not recorded which) from PBMCs. Receptors were obtained from a human donor with severe aplastic anemia or a healthy control (not recorded which). Both conserved end residues are part of each CDR3. A D gene is named only where the DNA matches it firmly. A clone size is listed for some rows: how often the clone was seen (once, few, many), or a class if it is expanded.

CDR3 length	clone size	D gene	V gene	J gene	CDR3 protein	CDR3 DNA
14	.	TRBD1	TRBV4-2	TRBJ2-7	CASSKQGGPYEQYF	TGTGCCAGCAGCAAACAAGGGGGCCCCTACGAGCAGTACTTC
16	.	.	TRBV7-9	TRBJ1-1	CASSSALRTLSTEAFF	TGCGCCAGCAGCTCGGCCCTTCGGACCCTGAGCACTGAAGCTTTCTTT
11	.	.	TRBV25-1	TRBJ2-3	CASSIGNTQYF	TGTGCCAGCAGTATCGGCAATACGCAGTATTTT
12	.	.	TRBV24-1	TRBJ2-2	CATSDLGTVPFF	TGTGCCACCAGTGATCTAGGGACGGTGCCGTTTTTT
14	.	.	TRBV11-2	TRBJ2-5	CASSLWAGLETQYF	TGTGCCAGCAGCTTGTGGGCGGGGTTAGAGACCCAGTACTTC
11	few	.	TRBV10-2	TRBJ2-1	CASRIVNEQFF	TGCGCCAGCAGGATCGTAAATGAGCAGTTCTTC
17	.	.	TRBV15	TRBJ2-5	CATSRGGLDGAQETQYF	TGTGCCACCAGCAGAGGAGGGCTAGACGGGGCCCAAGAGACCCAGTACTTC
17	.	.	TRBV5-1	TRBJ1-6	CASSLSGPSSYNSPLHF	TGCGCCAGCAGCTTATCCGGACCGAGCTCCTATAATTCACCCCTCCACTTT
14	.	TRBD1	TRBV19	TRBJ2-7	CASHAGTGPYEQYF	TGTGCCAGCCATGCCGGGACAGGCCCCTACGAGCAGTACTTC
15	.	.	TRBV7-9	TRBJ1-1	CASSESTGTNTEAFF	TGTGCCAGCAGCGAATCAACAGGGACGAACACTGAAGCTTTCTTT
13	.	TRBD1	TRBV10-3	TRBJ2-7	CAIRDRAVNEQYF	TGTGCCATCCGAGACAGGGCGGTGAACGAGCAGTACTTC
14	many	.	TRBV5-1	TRBJ1-4	CASSLGSGKEKLFF	TGCGCCAGCAGCTTGGGGTCAGGAAAAGAAAAACTGTTTTTT
10	.	.	TRBV10-3	TRBJ1-5	CAIRGQPQHF	TGTGCCATCAGAGGGCAGCCCCAGCATTTT
14	.	.	TRBV2	TRBJ1-1	CASSQEGRWTEAFF	TGCGCCAGCAGCCAAGAGGGCAGGTGGACTGAAGCTTTCTTT
15	.	TRBD1	TRBV9	TRBJ1-5	CASSKTGAGNQPQHF	TGTGCCAGCAGCAAGACAGGGGCGGGCAATCAGCCCCAGCATTTT
14	many	.	TRBV30	TRBJ2-7	CAWKRTRSSYEQYF	TGTGCCTGGAAACGGACGAGAAGCTCCTACGAGCAGTACTTC
11	.	.	TRBV29-1	TRBJ1-2	CSVDRGYGYTF	TGCAGCGTTGACAGGGGCTATGGCTACACCTTC
15	many	.	TRBV9	TRBJ1-2	CASSVATGNNYGYTF	TGTGCCAGCAGCGTAGCTACAGGAAACAACTATGGCTACACCTTC
12	many	.	TRBV20-1	TRBJ1-2	CSAAHPSYGYTF	TGCAGTGCCGCCCATCCCTCGTATGGCTACACCTTC
15	many	.	TRBV5-5	TRBJ1-2	CASTLMETAIYGYTF	TGTGCCAGCACCCTAATGGAGACAGCCATCTATGGCTACACCTTC
12	once	.	TRBV20-1	TRBJ1-5	CSAFPSGQPQHF	TGCAGTGCTTTCCCCTCAGGGCAGCCCCAGCATTTT
18	few	TRBD2	TRBV7-2	TRBJ2-5	CASSLGRRLAGLREAQYF	TGTGCCAGCAGCTTAGGTCGTCGACTAGCGGGGCTAAGAGAGGCCCAGTACTTC
14	few	.	TRBV2	TRBJ2-7	CASTEWVGAYEQYF	TGTGCCAGCACCGAGTGGGTGGGGGCCTACGAGCAGTACTTC
15	many	.	TRBV28	TRBJ1-2	CASTIGGQTNYGYTF	TGTGCCAGCACCATAGGTGGACAGACTAACTATGGCTACACCTTC
15	many	.	TRBV7-6	TRBJ2-5	CASSLNLGYQETQYF	TGTGCCAGCAGCTTAAATCTGGGGTACCAAGAGACCCAGTACTTC
15	many	.	TRBV5-5	TRBJ2-7	CASSSFELSSYEQYF	TGTGCCAGCAGCTCTTTCGAACTAAGCTCCTACGAGCAGTACTTC
15	many	.	TRBV28	TRBJ1-5	CASSAFRGRDQPQHF	TGTGCCAGCAGTGCCTTCCGGGGCAGGGATCAGCCCCAGCATTTT
17	.	TRBD1	TRBV7-2	TRBJ2-2	CASSHTGGLANTGELFF	TGTGCCAGCAGTCATACAGGGGGACTTGCGAACACCGGGGAGCTGTTTTTT
13	many	.	TRBV10-3	TRBJ2-5	CAIKPGHQETQYF	TGTGCCATCAAACCGGGACACCAAGAGACCCAGTACTTC
13	.	.	TRBV7-6	TRBJ1-1	CASSFGSDTEAFF	TGTGCCAGCAGCTTTGGCTCCGACACTGAAGCTTTCTTT
17	.	.	TRBV2	TRBJ2-1	CASSGTSRRKHYNGQFF	TGTGCTAGCAGTGGTACTTCCAGGAGGAAACACTACAATGGGCAGTTCTTC
14	.	.	TRBV7-2	TRBJ1-4	CASSLETGVGKLFF	TGTGCCAGCAGCTTAGAAACAGGTGTGGGAAAACTGTTTTTT
14	.	.	TRBV2	TRBJ1-5	CASSVERGQETQHF	TGTGCCAGCAGTGTAGAGCGGGGACAAGAGACCCAGCATTTT
16	.	.	TRBV3-1	TRBJ1-3	CASSQDRGGSGNTVYF	TGTGCCAGCAGCCAAGATAGGGGGGGCTCTGGAAACACCGTATATTTT
16	many	.	TRBV2	TRBJ1-5	CASSVALPNTHQPQHF	TGTGCCAGCAGTGTTGCTCTTCCCAACACGCATCAGCCCCAGCATTTT
13	.	.	TRBV19	TRBJ2-1	CASSIGGYNEQFF	TGTGCCAGTAGTATAGGAGGTTACAATGAGCAGTTCTTC
13	many	.	TRBV7-8	TRBJ2-5	CASSRTYQETQYF	TGTGCCAGCAGCCGGACTTACCAAGAGACCCAGTACTTC
16	.	TRBD2	TRBV4-1	TRBJ2-1	CASSQAGLAKASEQFF	TGCGCCAGCAGCCAAGCGGGACTAGCTAAGGCCAGTGAGCAGTTCTTC
13	many	.	TRBV6-2/TRBV6-3	TRBJ2-1	CASSYSRVNEQFF	TGTGCCAGCAGTTACTCGCGTGTGAATGAGCAGTTCTTC
13	.	.	TRBV20-1	TRBJ2-3	CSARVSGTDTQYF	TGCAGTGCTAGGGTTAGCGGCACAGATACGCAGTATTTT
13	.	.	TRBV3-1	TRBJ2-5	CASSHRAQETQYF	TGTGCCAGCAGCCACAGGGCCCAAGAGACCCAGTACTTC
14	few	.	TRBV20-1	TRBJ2-7	CSARLPDGYYEQYF	TGCAGTGCTAGGTTGCCCGACGGCTACTACGAGCAGTACTTC
13	.	.	TRBV5-6	TRBJ1-5	CASSFGEGQPQHF	TGTGCCAGCAGCTTCGGGGAAGGTCAGCCCCAGCATTTT
16	many	.	TRBV20-1	TRBJ1-3	CSARYRVGWEGNTIYF	TGCAGTGCTAGATACAGGGTTGGTTGGGAAGGAAACACCATATATTTT
16	few	TRBD2	TRBV20-1	TRBJ2-3	CSARTRTSGGTDTQYF	TGCAGTGCTAGGACTCGGACTAGCGGGGGCACAGATACGCAGTATTTT
16	few	.	TRBV20-1	TRBJ2-7	CSALPLEGNLGYEQYF	TGCAGTGCCCTCCCTCTCGAGGGGAACTTGGGTTACGAGCAGTACTTC
15	.	.	TRBV24-1	TRBJ2-3	CATSDSSVASYTQYF	TGTGCCACCAGTGATAGTAGCGTGGCCTCTTATACGCAGTATTTT
11	.	.	TRBV29-1	TRBJ1-1	CSVLPGAEAFF	TGCAGCGTGCTACCGGGAGCTGAAGCTTTCTTT
15	.	TRBD1	TRBV7-9	TRBJ2-2	CASSLDRPSTGELFF	TGTGCCAGCAGCTTGGACAGGCCGAGCACCGGGGAGCTGTTTTTT
18	many	TRBD2	TRBV7-9	TRBJ2-7	CASSFDRGLAGSSYEQYF	TGTGCCAGCAGCTTTGATAGGGGTCTAGCGGGATCCTCCTACGAGCAGTACTTC
14	many	.	TRBV5-1	TRBJ1-2	CASSPGTVNYGYTF	TGCGCCAGCAGCCCGGGGACTGTAAACTATGGCTACACCTTC
13	.	.	TRBV10-3	TRBJ1-1	CAISGRADTEAFF	TGTGCCATCAGTGGGCGCGCGGACACTGAAGCTTTCTTT
14	.	.	TRBV12-3/TRBV12-4	TRBJ1-1	CASSQGLHAAEAFF	TGTGCCAGCAGTCAGGGACTTCATGCGGCTGAAGCTTTCTTT
15	.	TRBD1	TRBV9	TRBJ2-1	CASSAGGQGGNEQFF	TGTGCCAGCAGCGCGGGGGGACAGGGGGGCAATGAGCAGTTCTTC
18	.	TRBD2	TRBV5-1	TRBJ2-7	CASSLVLAGLSSAYEQYF	TGCGCCAGCAGCCTCGTACTAGCGGGCCTCTCTTCCGCCTACGAGCAGTACTTC
15	.	.	TRBV5-4	TRBJ2-1	CASSFEGSSYNEQFF	TGTGCCAGCAGCTTCGAGGGAAGCTCCTACAATGAGCAGTTCTTC
15	.	.	TRBV9	TRBJ2-7	CASSVVGGGANEQYF	TGTGCCAGCAGCGTAGTGGGAGGCGGGGCGAACGAGCAGTACTTC
17	.	.	TRBV2	TRBJ1-6	CASSALPQSSYNSPLHF	TGTGCCAGCAGCGCCCTCCCCCAAAGCTCCTATAATTCACCCCTCCACTTT
14	.	TRBD1	TRBV5-1	TRBJ1-2	CASSEDRGLTGYTF	TGCGCCAGCAGCGAAGACAGGGGTCTTACGGGCTACACCTTC